Listed here are 12 T cell receptor beta chains from one sample, sequenced in a study of memory CD4+ T cells and cytomegalovirus serostatus. Clones were sequenced by immunoSEQ multiplex PCR, and TCRdb holds only the in-frame ones, with some missing. The sample has some 53,000 clones; 60% to 80% are singletons. Single viable CD3+CD4+CD8-CD45RO+ cells were sorted as the memory CD4+ T cells. The source material was memory CD4+ T cells from blood. The receptors here all came from an adult in good health and CMV-seronegative.

This chain links TRBV7-9 with TRBJ1-4; 7 bases match TRBD1. J was trimmed by 4 bases and V by 4 bases; bases with no gene match: 6. The V gene's germline CDR1 is SEHNR and CDR2 FQNEAQ (reference sequence). CDR3 length equals 15 residues. DNA for the CDR3: TGTGCCAGCAGCTCAAGGGACAGCTATAATGAAAAACTGTTTTTT. Translating gives CASSSRDSYNEKLFF.

This clone has just a few counts. V is TRBV21-1 and J is TRBJ1-2. TRBV21-1 is annotated as a pseudogene. The CDR3 is 10 residues long. The CDR3 region is CASNKYGYTF. The CDR3 DNA reads as TGTGCCAGCAATAAGTATGGCTACACCTTC.

For the CDR3, the DNA is TGTGCCAGCAGCCGGGGAAGGGGATCCTATAATTCACCCCTCCACTTT. The encoded protein is CASSRGRGSYNSPLHF. This chain uses TRBV11-2 with TRBJ1-6; a possible D gene is TRBD1 (5 bases). The CDR3 contains 16 residues. CDR1 is SGHAT and CDR2 is FQNNGV in the germline V gene. The V end was cut by 5 bases, the J end by 1 base, with 12 bases between. The whole variable domain, remainder taken from reference TRBV11-2 and TRBJ1-6, is EAGVAQSPRYKIIEKRQSVAFWCNPISGHATLYWYQQILGQGPKLLIQFQNNGVVDDSQLPKDRFSAERLKGVDSTLKIQPAKLEDSAVYLCASSRGRGSYNSPLHFGNGTRLTVT.

V is TRBV4-2 and J is TRBJ1-4; 9 nucleotides align to TRBD1. V lost 0 bases and J lost 10; bases outside the gene matches: 9. Germline CDR1 is LGHNA and CDR2 is YNFKEQ. The CDR3 length is 16 residues. The CDR3 nucleotides read TGTGCCAGCAGCCAAGACCCACAGGGGGCGGTGGTAAAACTGTTTTTT. Residues: CASSQDPQGAVVKLFF.

This chain links TRBV27 with TRBJ1-1; D is unclear. Trimming removed 3 bases at V and 8 bases at J, with 13 bases between. This CDR3 has 13 amino acids. Germline lookup yields CDR1 MNHEY and CDR2 SMNVEV (reference sequence). The CDR3 DNA sequence: TGTGCCAGCAGTTTTGGTGGTTTAACCGAAGCTTTCTTT. Its translation is CASSFGGLTEAFF.

The chain uses TRBV6-1 and TRBJ1-5, with a possible D match to TRBD1 (5 bases). Germline CDR1 reads MNHNS; CDR2 reads SASEGT. This CDR3 comprises 14 residues. V lost 6 bases and J 4 bases, leaving 13 bases between the germline ends. The CDR3 DNA reads TGTGCCAGCAGCAGGGATTGGGGGAATCAGCCCCAGCATTTT. Translated: CASSRDWGNQPQHF.

V and J are TRBV7-8 and TRBJ1-1; no clear D gene. Trimming left V 1 base short and J 1 base short, with 7 bases between. Germline loops: CDR1 SGHVS, CDR2 FQNEAQ. The CDR3 extends over 14 amino acids. The DNA for the CDR3 is TGTGCCAGCAGCTTAGGTGGAGGGAACACTGAAGCTTTCTTT. Translating gives CASSLGGGNTEAFF. Based on the CDR3 plus reference TRBV7-8 and TRBJ1-1, the full variable domain is GAGVSQSPRYKVAKRGQDVALRCDPISGHVSLFWYQQALGQGPEFLTYFQNEAQLDKSGLPSDRFFAERPEGSVSTLKIQRTQQEDSAVYLCASSLGGGNTEAFFGQGTRLTVV.

The chain employs TRBV4-2 and TRBJ1-2, with unresolved D. Germline V lookup: CDR1 LGHNA, CDR2 YNFKEQ. The CDR3 spans 14 residues. V was cut by 4 bases and J by 3 bases, with 12 bases left in between. CDR3 loop: CASSRPRQDYGYTF. The CDR3 DNA follows: TGTGCCAGCAGCCGACCCCGCCAGGACTATGGCTACACCTTC.

V usage is TRBV9 and J usage is TRBJ2-3; maybe TRBD2 (6 bases). The CDR3 consists of 14 residues. V shed 6 bases and J shed 4 bases, with 15 bases lying between them. Germline CDR1 and CDR2: SGDLS and YYNGEE. CDR3 amino acids: CASNGGVGADTQYF. The CDR3 coding sequence is TGTGCCAGCAACGGGGGAGTCGGCGCAGATACGCAGTATTTT.

The gene calls are TRBV28 and TRBJ1-2, with a tentative D call TRBD1 (5 bases). V was trimmed by 7 bases and J by 1 base, leaving 16 bases between them. The CDR3 is 15 residues long. From germline, CDR1 is MDHEN and CDR2 SYDVKM. DNA of the CDR3: TGTGCCAGCAACTCAAGACAGAACCTTAACTATGGCTACACCTTC. It is translated as CASNSRQNLNYGYTF.

The chain combines TRBV11-2 with TRBJ2-3, with D unresolved. With 4 bases removed from V and 1 base from J, the gap between germline ends came to 12 bases. The CDR3 loop spans 15 amino acids. Germline assignment: CDR1 SGHAT and CDR2 FQNNGV. The CDR3 reads CASSSGVVGTDTQYF. The CDR3, as DNA: TGTGCCAGCAGCTCTGGGGTAGTAGGCACAGATACGCAGTATTTT.

This chain joins TRBV7-2 and TRBJ2-2, with TRBD1 matching 7 bases. The V segment lost 5 bases and the J segment 3 bases; nucleotides outside the gene matches: 12. This CDR3 spans 17 amino acids. Germline V lookup: CDR1 SGHTA, CDR2 FQGNSA. As DNA, the CDR3 is TGTGCCAGCAGCAAAACGGACAGGCCCTCGGACACCGGGGAGCTGTTTTTT. This codes for CASSKTDRPSDTGELFF.